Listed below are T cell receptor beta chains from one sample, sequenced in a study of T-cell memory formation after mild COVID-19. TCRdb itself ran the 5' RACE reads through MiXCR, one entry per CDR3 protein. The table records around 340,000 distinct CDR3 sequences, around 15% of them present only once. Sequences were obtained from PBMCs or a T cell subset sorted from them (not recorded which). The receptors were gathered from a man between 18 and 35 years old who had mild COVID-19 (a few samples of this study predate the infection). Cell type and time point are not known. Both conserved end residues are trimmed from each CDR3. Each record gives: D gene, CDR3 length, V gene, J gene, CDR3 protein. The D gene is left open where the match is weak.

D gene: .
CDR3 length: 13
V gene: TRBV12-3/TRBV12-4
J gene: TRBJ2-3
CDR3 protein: ASSPWGGATDTQY

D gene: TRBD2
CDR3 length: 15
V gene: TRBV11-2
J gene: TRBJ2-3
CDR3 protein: ASSLIPRAGGTETQY

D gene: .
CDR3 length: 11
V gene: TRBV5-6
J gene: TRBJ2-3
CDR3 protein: ASRASGSDTQY

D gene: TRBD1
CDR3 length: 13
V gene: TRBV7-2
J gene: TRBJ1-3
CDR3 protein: ASSSSRGSGNTIY

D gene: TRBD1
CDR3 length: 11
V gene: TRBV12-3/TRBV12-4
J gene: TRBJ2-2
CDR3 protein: ASTQGATGELF

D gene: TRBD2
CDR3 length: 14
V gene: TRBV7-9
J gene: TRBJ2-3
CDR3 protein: ASHKGLAASTDTQY

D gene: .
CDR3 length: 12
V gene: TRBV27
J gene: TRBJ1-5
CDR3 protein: ASSSLGGGQPQH

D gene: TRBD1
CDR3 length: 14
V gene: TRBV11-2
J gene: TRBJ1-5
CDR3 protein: ASSHYTGDFNQPQH

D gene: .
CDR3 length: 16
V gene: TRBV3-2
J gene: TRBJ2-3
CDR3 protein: ASSQDLVGQGVTDTQY

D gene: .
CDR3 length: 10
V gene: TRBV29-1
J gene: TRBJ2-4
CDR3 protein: SGLLYSDIQY

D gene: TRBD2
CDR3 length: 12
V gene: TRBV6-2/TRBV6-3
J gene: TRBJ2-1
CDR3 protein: ASSYLAGYNEQF

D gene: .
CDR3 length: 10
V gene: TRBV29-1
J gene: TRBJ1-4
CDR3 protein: SVAGENEKLF

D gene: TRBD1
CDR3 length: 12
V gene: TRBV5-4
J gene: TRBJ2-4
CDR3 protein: ASSSRDRENIQY

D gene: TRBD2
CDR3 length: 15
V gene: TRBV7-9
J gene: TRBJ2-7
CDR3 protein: ASSTTAIAGGVHEQY

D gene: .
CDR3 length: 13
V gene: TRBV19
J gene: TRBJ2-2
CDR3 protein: ASNGVNLNTGELF

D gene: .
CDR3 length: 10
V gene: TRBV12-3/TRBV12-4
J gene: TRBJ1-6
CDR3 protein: ASSFGSSPLH

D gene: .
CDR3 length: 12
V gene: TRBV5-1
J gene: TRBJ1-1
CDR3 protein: ASSVGPLNTEAF

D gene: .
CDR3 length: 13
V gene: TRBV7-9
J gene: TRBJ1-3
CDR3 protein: ASSGRVPSGNTIY

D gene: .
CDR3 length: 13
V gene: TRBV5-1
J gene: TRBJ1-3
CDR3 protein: ASSLLMGTGNTIY

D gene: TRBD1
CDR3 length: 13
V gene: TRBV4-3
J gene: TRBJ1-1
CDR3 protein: ASTPRTGVNTEAF

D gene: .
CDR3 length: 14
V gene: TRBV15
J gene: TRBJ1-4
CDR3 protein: ATSRDLRRVGEKLF

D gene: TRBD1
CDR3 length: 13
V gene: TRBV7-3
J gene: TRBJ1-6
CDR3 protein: ASSLTGQAKSPLH

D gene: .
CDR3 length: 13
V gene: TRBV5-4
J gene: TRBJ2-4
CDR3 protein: ASSLAGPAKNIQY

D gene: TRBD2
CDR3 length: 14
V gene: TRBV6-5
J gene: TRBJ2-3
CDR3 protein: ASSYSSGGPVDTQY

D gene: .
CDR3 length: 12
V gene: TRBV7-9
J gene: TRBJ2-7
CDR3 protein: ASSLTTRPYEQY

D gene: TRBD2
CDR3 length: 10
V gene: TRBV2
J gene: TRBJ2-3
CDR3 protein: ASSRSGEAQY

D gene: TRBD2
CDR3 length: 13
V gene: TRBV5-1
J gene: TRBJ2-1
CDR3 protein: ASSLAGLAGAPRF

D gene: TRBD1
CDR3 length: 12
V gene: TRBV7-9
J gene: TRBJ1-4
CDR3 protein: ASSRDRSGEKLF

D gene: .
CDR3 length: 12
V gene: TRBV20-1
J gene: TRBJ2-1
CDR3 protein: SARRARPADEQF

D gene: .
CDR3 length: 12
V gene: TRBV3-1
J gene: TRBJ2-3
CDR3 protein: ASSPNTGADTQY

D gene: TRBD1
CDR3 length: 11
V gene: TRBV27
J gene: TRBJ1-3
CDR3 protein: ASGTGGGGTIY

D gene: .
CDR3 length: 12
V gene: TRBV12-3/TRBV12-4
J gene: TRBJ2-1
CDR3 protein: ASTSREGDNEQF

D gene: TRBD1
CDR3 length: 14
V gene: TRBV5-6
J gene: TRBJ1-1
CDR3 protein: ASSPDGGTGDTEAF

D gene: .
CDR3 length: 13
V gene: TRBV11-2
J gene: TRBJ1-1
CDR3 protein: ASSSPGVRYAEAF

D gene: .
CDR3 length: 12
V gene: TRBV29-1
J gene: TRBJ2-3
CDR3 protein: SVGASRVTDTQY

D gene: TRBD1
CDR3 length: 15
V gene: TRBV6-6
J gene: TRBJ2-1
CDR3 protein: ASSPGTGGASYNEQF

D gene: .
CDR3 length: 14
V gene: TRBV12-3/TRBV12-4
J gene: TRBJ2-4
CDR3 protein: ASSLGFGTEKNIQY

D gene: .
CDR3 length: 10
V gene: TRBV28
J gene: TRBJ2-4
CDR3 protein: ATSLAKNIQY

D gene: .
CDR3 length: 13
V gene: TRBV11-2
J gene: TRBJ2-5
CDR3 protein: ASSLLTGYQETQY

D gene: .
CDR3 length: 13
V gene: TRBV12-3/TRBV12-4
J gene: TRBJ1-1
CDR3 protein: ASSRLGPKSTEAF

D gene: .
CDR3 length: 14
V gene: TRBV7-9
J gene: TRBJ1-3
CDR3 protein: ASSWSQGHSGNTIY

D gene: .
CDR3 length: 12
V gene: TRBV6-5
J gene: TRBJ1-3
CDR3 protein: ASRTQGPGNTIY

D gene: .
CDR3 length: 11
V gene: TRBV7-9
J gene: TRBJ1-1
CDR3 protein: ASSSPLNTEAF

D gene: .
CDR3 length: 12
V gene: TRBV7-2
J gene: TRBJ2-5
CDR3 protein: ASSLGGPRRTQY

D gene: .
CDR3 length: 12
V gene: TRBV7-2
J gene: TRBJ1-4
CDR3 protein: ASTPHYDGEKLF

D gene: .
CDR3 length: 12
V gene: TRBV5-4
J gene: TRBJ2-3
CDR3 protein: ASSLADTTDTQY

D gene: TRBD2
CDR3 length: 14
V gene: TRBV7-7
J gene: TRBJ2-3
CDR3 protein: ASSPRLAGGLGTQY

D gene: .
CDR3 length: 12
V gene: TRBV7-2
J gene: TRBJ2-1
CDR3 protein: ASSAGTSADEQF

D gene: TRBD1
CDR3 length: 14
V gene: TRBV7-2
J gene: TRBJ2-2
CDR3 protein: ASSLSRQGWSGELF

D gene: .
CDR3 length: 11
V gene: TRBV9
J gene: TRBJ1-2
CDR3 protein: ASSVVGGVGYT

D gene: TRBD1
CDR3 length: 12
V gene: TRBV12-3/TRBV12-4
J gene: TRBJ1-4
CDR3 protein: ASSLTGANEKLF

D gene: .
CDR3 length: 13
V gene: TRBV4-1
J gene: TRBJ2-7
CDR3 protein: ASSQEISGSYEQY